Shown below are 12 T cell receptor beta chains from a single sample sequenced in a study of blood T cell repertoires in COVID-19. Sequenced by immunoSEQ multiplex PCR; TCRdb stores in-frame clones only, minus some. The data show approximately 300,000 clones, with roughly 84% seen just once and 1% held by the top ten. The sample consisted of peripheral blood. These receptors all stem from a man between 50 and 59 years old with active or convalescent COVID-19.

The genes are TRBV6-6 and TRBJ1-2; 8 nucleotides align to TRBD1. Germline V gene data show CDR1 as MNHNY and CDR2 as SVGAGI (reference sequence). The ends lost 6 bases at V and 10 bases at J; junction bases unmatched: 10. This CDR3 region has 13 residues. As DNA, the CDR3 is TGTGCCAGCAGCTCAACCGGGACAGGAAACTACACCTTC. Protein: CASSSTGTGNYTF.

The chain recombines TRBV15 with TRBJ2-2; D gene unclear. CDR1 is LNHNV and CDR2 is YYDKDF in the germline V gene (reference sequence). V was trimmed by 1 base and J by 6 bases, leaving 12 bases between them. The CDR3 has 15 residues. As DNA, the CDR3 is TGTGCCACCAGCAGAGCCCATTACATGCCCGGGGAGCTGTTTTTT. Protein sequence: CATSRAHYMPGELFF.

V and J are TRBV5-1 and TRBJ2-3; the match to TRBD2 covers 7 bases. Looked up from germline, CDR1 is SGHRS and CDR2 is YFSETQ. The CDR3 spans 16 residues. V gave up 4 bases and J gave up 2 bases; unmatched junction bases: 10. The CDR3 nucleotides read TGCGCCAGCAGCCTGGGAACGAGGGACTACACAGATACGCAGTATTTT. Amino acids: CASSLGTRDYTDTQYF.

The chain uses TRBV7-9 and TRBJ1-1, with unresolved D. Germline-derived CDR1 and CDR2 are SEHNR and FQNEAQ (reference sequence). This CDR3 comprises 15 residues. V shed 2 bases and J shed 0 bases, with 10 bases lying between them. The DNA of the CDR3 is TGTGCCAGCAGCTTAATCGGAGGCATGAACACTGAAGCTTTCTTT. Translation: CASSLIGGMNTEAFF.

The J gene is TRBJ1-5, the V gene TRBV4-1, with 9 bases matching TRBD1. Trimming removed 0 bases from V and 5 bases from J; junction bases left unmatched: 5. The CDR3 length is 16 residues. Germline V gene lookup returns CDR1 MGHRA and CDR2 YSYEKL. The CDR3 spells CASSQDGRQGDQPQHF. The CDR3 bases are TGCGCCAGCAGCCAAGATGGAAGACAGGGGGATCAGCCCCAGCATTTT.

This chain links TRBV4-3 with TRBJ2-5, with 14 positions matching TRBD2. The V gene end was trimmed by 0 bases and the J gene end by 4 bases; junction bases not matched to a gene: 4. The CDR3 is 17 residues long. CDR1 and CDR2 from the germline V gene are LGHNA and YSLEER. CDR3 DNA sequence: TGCGCCAGCAGCCAAGAAACCGGGACTAGCGGGGGAGAGACCCAGTACTTC. The encoded protein is CASSQETGTSGGETQYF.

V gene TRBV7-9 combines with J gene TRBJ2-1, with 12 positions matching TRBD2. Germline V CDR1 and CDR2: SEHNR, FQNEAQ (reference sequence). This CDR3 is 15 amino acids long. V trimming: 5 bases; J trimming: 8 bases; junction bases outside the gene matches: 7. The CDR3 spells CASSHTSGRPYEQFF. CDR3 nucleotides: TGTGCCAGCAGCCACACTAGCGGGAGGCCCTATGAGCAGTTCTTC.

This rearrangement joins TRBV21-1 to TRBJ2-5; TRBD1 is the table's D call and was not checked against the DNA. TRBV21-1 is deemed a pseudogene. The CDR3 covers 16 residues. This chain's CDR3 is CASSKASTGVRETQYF. In nucleotides, the CDR3 is TGTGCCAGCAGCAAAGCTTCTACAGGGGTCCGGGAGACCCAGTACTTC.

This rearrangement joins TRBV4-3 to TRBJ1-3; 11 bases map to TRBD1. The trim removed 1 base at V and 4 bases at J, leaving 6 bases unmatched. This CDR3 has 17 residues. The V gene's germline CDR1 is LGHNA and CDR2 YSLEER. The CDR3: CASSQGTGGWGGNTIYF. As DNA, the CDR3 is TGCGCCAGCAGCCAAGGGACAGGGGGCTGGGGAGGAAACACCATATATTTT.

The chain couples TRBV25-1 to TRBJ2-2; weak D call: TRBD1 (5 bases). The germline gives CDR1 MGHDK, CDR2 SYGVNS. The CDR3 has 14 amino acids. V lost 9 bases to trimming and J lost 2 bases, with 13 bases between them. CDR3 DNA sequence: TGTGCCAGTCCTACAGGTCCTAACACCGGGGAGCTGTTTTTT. Its translation: CASPTGPNTGELFF.

About this clone itself: One end of the junction is discordant with germline, which a read error may explain. The rearrangement uses TRBV30 and TRBJ1-6, with 9 bases lining up with TRBD1. The germline gives CDR1 GTSNPN, CDR2 SVGIG (reference sequence). The CDR3 sequence is 15 residues long. The CDR3 is CAWSTPDRGYSPLHF. The CDR3 region has the DNA TGTGCCTGGAGCACCCCCGACAGGGGGTATTCGCCCCTCCACTTT.

This rearrangement joins TRBV18 to TRBJ1-1, with D hard to call. The CDR3 spans 12 residues. V was pared by 5 bases and J by 0 bases, with 4 bases between. Germline V gives CDR1 KGHSH, CDR2 LQKENI. CDR3 in amino acids: CASSAVNTEAFF. The CDR3 DNA follows: TGTGCCAGCTCAGCGGTGAACACTGAAGCTTTCTTT.